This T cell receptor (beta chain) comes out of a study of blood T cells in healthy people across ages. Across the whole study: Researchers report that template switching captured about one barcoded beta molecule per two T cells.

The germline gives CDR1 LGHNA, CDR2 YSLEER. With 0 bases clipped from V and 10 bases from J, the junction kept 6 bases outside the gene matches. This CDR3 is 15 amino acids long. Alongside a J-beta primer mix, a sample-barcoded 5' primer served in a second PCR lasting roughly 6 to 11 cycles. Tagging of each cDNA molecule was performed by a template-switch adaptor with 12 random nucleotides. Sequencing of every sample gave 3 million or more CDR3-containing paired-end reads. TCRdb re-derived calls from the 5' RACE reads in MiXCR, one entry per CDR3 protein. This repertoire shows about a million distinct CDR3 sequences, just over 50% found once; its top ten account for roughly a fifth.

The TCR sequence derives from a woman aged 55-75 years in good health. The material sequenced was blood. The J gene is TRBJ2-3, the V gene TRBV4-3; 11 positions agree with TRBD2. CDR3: CASSQDLLAGVAQYF. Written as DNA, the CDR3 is TGCGCCAGCAGCCAAGATCTACTAGCGGGAGTCGCGCAGTATTTT.